This entry is about one TCR beta chain. The source of the sample is a study of identical twins. cDNA molecules carried unique molecular identifiers, and template switching added a universal primer site. MiXCR, applied by TCRdb to the 5' RACE reads, yields one record per CDR3 protein. Counted here are 1.5 million to 2 million distinct CDR3 sequences, under 35% occurring once; the ten biggest clones make up over 0.25%. The CDR3 runs 14 residues. CDR1 is SGDLS, CDR2 YYNGEE, per germline. This receptor was taken from a newborn girl in good health. Sample: cord blood. V is TRBV9 and J is TRBJ2-5; D perhaps matches TRBD2 (7 bases). The assigned J gene may be wrong: the sequence end matches TRBJ2-7 better. CDR3 sequence (DNA): TGTGCCAGCAGCGTAGCGGGGGGCATCTACGAGCAGTACTTC. Its translation is CASSVAGGIYEQYF.